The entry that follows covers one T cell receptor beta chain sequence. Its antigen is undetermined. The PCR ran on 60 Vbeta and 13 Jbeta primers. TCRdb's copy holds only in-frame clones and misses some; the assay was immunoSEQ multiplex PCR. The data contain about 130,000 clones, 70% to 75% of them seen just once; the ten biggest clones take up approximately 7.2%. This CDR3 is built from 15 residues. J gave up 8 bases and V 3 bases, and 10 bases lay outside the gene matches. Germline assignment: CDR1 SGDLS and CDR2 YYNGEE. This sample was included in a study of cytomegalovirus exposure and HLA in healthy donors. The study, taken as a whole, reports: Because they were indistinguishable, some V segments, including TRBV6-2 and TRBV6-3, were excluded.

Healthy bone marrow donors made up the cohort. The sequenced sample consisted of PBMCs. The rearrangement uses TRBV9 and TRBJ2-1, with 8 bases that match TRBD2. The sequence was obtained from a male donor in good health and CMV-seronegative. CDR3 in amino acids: CASSAMTSARDEQFF. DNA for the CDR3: TGTGCCAGCAGCGCCATGACTAGCGCCCGGGATGAGCAGTTCTTC.